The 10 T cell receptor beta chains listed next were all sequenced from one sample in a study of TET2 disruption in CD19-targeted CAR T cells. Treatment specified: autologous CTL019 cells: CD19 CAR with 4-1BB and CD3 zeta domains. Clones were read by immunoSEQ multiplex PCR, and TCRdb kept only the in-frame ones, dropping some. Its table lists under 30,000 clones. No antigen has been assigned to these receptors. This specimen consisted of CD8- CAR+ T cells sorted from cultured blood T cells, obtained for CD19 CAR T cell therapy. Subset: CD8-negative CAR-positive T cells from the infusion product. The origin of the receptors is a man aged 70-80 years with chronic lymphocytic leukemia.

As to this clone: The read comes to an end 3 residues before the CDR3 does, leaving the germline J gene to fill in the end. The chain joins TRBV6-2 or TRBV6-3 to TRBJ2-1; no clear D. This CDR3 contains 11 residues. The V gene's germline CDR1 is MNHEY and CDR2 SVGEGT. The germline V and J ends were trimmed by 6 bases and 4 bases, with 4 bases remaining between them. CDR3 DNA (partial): TGTGCCAGCAGCAGATACAATGAG. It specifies CASSRYNE. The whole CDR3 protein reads CASSRYNEQFF.

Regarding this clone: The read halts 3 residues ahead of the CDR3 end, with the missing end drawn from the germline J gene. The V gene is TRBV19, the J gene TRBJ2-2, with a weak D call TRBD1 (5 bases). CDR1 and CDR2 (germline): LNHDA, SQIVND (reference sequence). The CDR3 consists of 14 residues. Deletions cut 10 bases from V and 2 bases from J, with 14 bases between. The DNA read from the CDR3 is TGTGCCACGACAGAGTCACCCAACACCGGGGAG. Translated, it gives CATTESPNTGE. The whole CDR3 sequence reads CATTESPNTGELFF.

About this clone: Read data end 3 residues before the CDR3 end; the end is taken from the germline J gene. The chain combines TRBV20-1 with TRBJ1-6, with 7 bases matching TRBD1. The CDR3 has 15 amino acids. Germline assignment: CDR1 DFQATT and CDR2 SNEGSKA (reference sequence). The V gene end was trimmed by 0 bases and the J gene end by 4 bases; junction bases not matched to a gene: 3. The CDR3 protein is CSARDGQVYNSPLHF. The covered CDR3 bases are TGCAGTGCTAGAGATGGACAGGTATATAATTCACCC.

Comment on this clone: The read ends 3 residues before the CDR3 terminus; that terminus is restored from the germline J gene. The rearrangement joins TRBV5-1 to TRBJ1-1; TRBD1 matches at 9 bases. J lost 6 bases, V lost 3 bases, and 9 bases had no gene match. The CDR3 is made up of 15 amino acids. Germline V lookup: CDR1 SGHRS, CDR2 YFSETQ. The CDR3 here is CASSSTGTGSPEAFF. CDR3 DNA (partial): TGCGCCAGCAGCTCCACCGGGACAGGGTCCCCTGAA.

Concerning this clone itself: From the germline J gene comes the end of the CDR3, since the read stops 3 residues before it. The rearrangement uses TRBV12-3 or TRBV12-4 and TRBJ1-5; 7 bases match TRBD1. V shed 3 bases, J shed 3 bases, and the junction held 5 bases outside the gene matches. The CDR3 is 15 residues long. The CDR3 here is CASSFSDRTNQPQHF. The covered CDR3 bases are TGTGCCAGCAGTTTCTCGGACAGGACCAATCAGCCC.

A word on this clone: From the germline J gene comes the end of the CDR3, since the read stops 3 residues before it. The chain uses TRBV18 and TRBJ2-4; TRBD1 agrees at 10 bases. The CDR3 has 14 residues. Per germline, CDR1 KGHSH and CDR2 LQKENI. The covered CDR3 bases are TGTGCCAGCTCACCACCGACAGGGGGCGATGGT. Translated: CASSPPTGGDG. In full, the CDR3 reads CASSPPTGGDGQYF.

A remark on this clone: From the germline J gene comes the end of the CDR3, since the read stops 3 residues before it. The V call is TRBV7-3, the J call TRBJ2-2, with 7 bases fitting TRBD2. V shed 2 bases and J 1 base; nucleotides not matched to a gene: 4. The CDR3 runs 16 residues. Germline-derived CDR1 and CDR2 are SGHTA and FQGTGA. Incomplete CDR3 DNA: TGTGCCAGCAGCTTACGGGGGGACCTGAACACCGGGGAG. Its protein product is CASSLRGDLNTGE. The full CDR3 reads CASSLRGDLNTGELFF.

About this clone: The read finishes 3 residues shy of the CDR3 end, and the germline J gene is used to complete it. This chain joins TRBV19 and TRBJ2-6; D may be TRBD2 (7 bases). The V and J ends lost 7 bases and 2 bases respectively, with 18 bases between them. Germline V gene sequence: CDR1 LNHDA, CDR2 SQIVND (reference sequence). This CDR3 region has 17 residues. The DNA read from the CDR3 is TGTGCCAGTATCTCCTACCACGGGGGGCCTGGGGCCAACGTC. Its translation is CASISYHGGPGANV. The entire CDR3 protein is CASISYHGGPGANVLTF.

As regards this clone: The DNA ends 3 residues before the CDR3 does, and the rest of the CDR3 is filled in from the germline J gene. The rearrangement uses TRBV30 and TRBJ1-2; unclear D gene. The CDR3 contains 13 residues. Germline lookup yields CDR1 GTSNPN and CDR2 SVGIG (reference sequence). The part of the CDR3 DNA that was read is TGTGCCTGGAGTGTCCTCCTACCGAGAGGC. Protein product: CAWSVLLPRG. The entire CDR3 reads CAWSVLLPRGYTF.

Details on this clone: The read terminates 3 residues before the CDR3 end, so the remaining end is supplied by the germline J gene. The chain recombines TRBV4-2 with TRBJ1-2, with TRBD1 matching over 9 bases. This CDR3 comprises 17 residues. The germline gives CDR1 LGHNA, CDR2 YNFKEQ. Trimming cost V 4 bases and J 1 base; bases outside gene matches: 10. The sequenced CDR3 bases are TGTGCCAGCAGCCTTGGAGGGACAGGGTTTTTTAACTATGGC. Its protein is CASSLGGTGFFNYG. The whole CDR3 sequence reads CASSLGGTGFFNYGYTF.